These 28 T cell receptor beta chains came from one sample sequenced in a study of T cells in Graves' hyperthyroidism and ophthalmopathy (dated by TCRdb to about 2019). The library was built by means of multiplex PCR. The sequencer was an Illumina HiSeq 2000. Amplification of TCR beta CDR3 regions was carried out from RNA transcripts. The first round of RT-PCR for the TCR CDR3 was performed with the HTBI primer set and the Qiagen OneStep RT-PCR kit. TCRdb took the public reads, trimmed them with fastp at Q25, ran MiXCR for clone calling and kept in-frame beta chains. Entries are consolidated by CDR3 protein sequence, retaining the most common genes and DNA. Across this sample there are some 210,000 distinct CDR3 sequences, with 17% seen only once. The top ten clones comprise roughly 50% of the sample. The sample was blood. The source of these receptors is a man aged 45 to 65 with Graves' hyperthyroidism.

This clonotype has a count of ten or more. V and J are TRBV20-1 and TRBJ2-5, with 11 bases identical to TRBD2. Germline V CDR1 and CDR2: DFQATT, SNEGSKA (reference sequence). The J segment lost 5 bases and the V segment lost 1 base, leaving 9 bases of the junction unmatched. The CDR3 is made up of 16 amino acids. The CDR3: CSARVELAGDVETQYF. CDR3 nucleotides: TGCAGTGCTAGAGTGGAACTAGCGGGAGATGTGGAGACCCAGTACTTC.

As DNA, the CDR3 is TGCGCCAGCAAGTCCTCCTGGGGGATCTACGAGCAGTACTTC. Its translation is CASKSSWGIYEQYF. The chain carries TRBV10-2 and TRBJ2-7; D tentatively reads TRBD1 or TRBD2 (5 bases each). Per the germline V gene, CDR1 is WSHSY and CDR2 is SAAADI. The germline V and J ends were trimmed by 7 bases and 3 bases, with 16 bases remaining between them. The CDR3 contains 14 residues.

This clonotype occurred many times. The V and J genes are TRBV11-2 and TRBJ2-3; unclear D gene. Germline lookup yields CDR1 SGHAT and CDR2 FQNNGV. The ends were cut back, 4 bases at V and 2 bases at J, with 4 bases in the middle. The CDR3 has 12 amino acids. DNA for the CDR3: TGTGCCAGCAGCTACCCCACAGATACGCAGTATTTT. Protein product: CASSYPTDTQYF.

The chain couples TRBV11-3 to TRBJ1-2; 8 positions agree with TRBD1. The length of the CDR3 is 14 residues. Germline V gene data show CDR1 as SGHNT and CDR2 as YENEEA. The trim removed 1 base at V and 4 bases at J, leaving 2 bases unmatched. The CDR3 nucleotides are TGTGCCAGCAGCTTAGCTCAGGGGGCCTATGGCTACACCTTC. Protein product: CASSLAQGAYGYTF.

On this clonotype: Being one base from a much bigger clone, this may be a read error. The chain has TRBV7-9 and TRBJ1-2; maybe TRBD1 (5 bases). The CDR3 totals 12 residues. Germline values: CDR1 SEHNR, CDR2 FQNEAQ (reference sequence). CDR3 loop: CTSSLGEGGYTF. CDR3 bases: TGTACCAGCAGCTTAGGGGAGGGAGGCTACACCTTC. The full variable domain, with the rest looked up from reference TRBV7-9 and TRBJ1-2, is DTGVSQNPRHKITKRGQNVTFRCDPISEHNRLYWYRQTLGQGPEFLTYFQNEAQLEKSRLLSDRFSAERPKGSFSTLEIQRTEQGDSAMYLCTSSLGEGGYTFGSGTRLTVV.

The rearrangement links TRBV18 to TRBJ2-7; 10 bases match TRBD1. Trimming took 3 bases from V and 5 from J; bases not matched to a gene: 7. The germline V gene has CDR1 KGHSH and CDR2 LQKENI. CDR3 size: 15 residues. The CDR3 DNA reads as TGTGCCAGCTCACCCGGGACAGGGGTGACCAACGAGCAGTACTTC. Translation gives CASSPGTGVTNEQYF. Based on the CDR3 plus reference TRBV18 and TRBJ2-7, the full variable domain is NAGVMQNPRHLVRRRGQEARLRCSPMKGHSHVYWYRQLPEEGLKFMVYLQKENIIDESGMPKERFSAEFPKEGPSILRIQQVVRGDSAAYFCASSPGTGVTNEQYFGPGTRLTVT.

This chain joins TRBV19 and TRBJ1-5, with D perhaps matching TRBD1 (5 bases). Trimming removed 5 bases from V and 9 bases from J, with 23 bases in between. The CDR3 consists of 16 residues. Germline V gene sequence: CDR1 LNHDA, CDR2 SQIVND (reference sequence). CDR3 sequence reads: CASSVTGTSGKRPQHF. As DNA, the CDR3 is TGTGCCAGTAGTGTTACCGGGACTAGCGGCAAAAGGCCCCAGCATTTT.

This clonotype was seen repeatedly, ten times or more. This chain connects TRBV30 to TRBJ1-5, with D unresolved. Deletions cut 2 bases from V and 2 bases from J, with 7 bases between. The CDR3 totals 13 residues. Looked up from germline, CDR1 is GTSNPN and CDR2 is SVGIG (reference sequence). CDR3 sequence reads: CAWSHGGNQPQHF. In DNA form, the CDR3 reads TGTGCCTGGAGTCATGGGGGCAATCAGCCCCAGCATTTT.

This clonotype was counted at least ten times. Written as DNA, the CDR3 is TGCGCCAGCAGCTCAGGGGGCGGGAGCACTGAAGCTTTCTTT. Its protein product is CASSSGGGSTEAFF. The chain carries TRBV5-1 and TRBJ1-1; TRBD1 agrees at 8 bases. Germline V gives CDR1 SGHRS, CDR2 YFSETQ. V shed 3 bases, J shed 4 bases, and the junction held 5 bases outside the gene matches. This CDR3 is built from 14 residues.

This clonotype was seen ten or more times. The chain recombines TRBV12-3 or TRBV12-4 with TRBJ2-1; 12 bases fit TRBD1. CDR3 size: 13 residues. Trimming took 7 bases from V and 9 from J; bases not matched to a gene: 4. This CDR3 is CASMGQGASEQFF. CDR3 nucleotide sequence: TGTGCCAGCATGGGACAGGGGGCTTCTGAGCAGTTCTTC.

This clonotype has at least ten counts. The chain combines TRBV7-3 with TRBJ2-2; 9 bases fit TRBD2. The CDR3 contains 16 residues. Trimming removed 1 base from V and 4 bases from J; junction bases left unmatched: 4. Germline CDR1 and CDR2: SGHTA and FQGTGA. The CDR3 DNA reads TGTGCCAGCAGCTTAATGCCAGCGGGAGGCACCGGGGAGCTGTTTTTT. Its translation: CASSLMPAGGTGELFF.

This clonotype was counted ten times or more. The chain has TRBV20-1 and TRBJ2-1; 10 bases line up with TRBD2. In germline, CDR1 is DFQATT, CDR2 SNEGSKA (reference sequence). The J segment lost 8 bases and the V segment lost 1 base, leaving 8 bases of the junction unmatched. The CDR3 is 15 residues long. The CDR3 coding sequence is TGCAGTGCTAGAGGAATAGCGGGAGGTCCGCATGAGCAGTTCTTC. This sequence encodes CSARGIAGGPHEQFF.

This clonotype has ten or more counts. The chain employs TRBV3-1 and TRBJ2-2; a weak D match, TRBD2 (6 bases). The CDR3 spans 15 residues. V shed 4 bases and J shed 5 bases, with 14 bases lying between them. Germline V gene lookup returns CDR1 LGHDT and CDR2 YNNKEL (reference sequence). CDR3 sequence (DNA): TGTGCCAGCAGCCGCGGGGAGTTGGGGACCGGGGAGCTGTTTTTT. Protein sequence: CASSRGELGTGELFF.

This clonotype was seen more than once but under ten times. This chain links TRBV14 with TRBJ1-3; D remains ambiguous. V was shortened by 1 base and J by 0 bases, with 7 bases between the two germline ends. This CDR3 is 15 amino acids long. Germline CDR1 is SGHDN and CDR2 is FVKESK. CDR3 in DNA: TGTGCCAGCAGCCAAGGGTACTTCTCTGGAAACACCATATATTTT. It yields the protein CASSQGYFSGNTIYF.

This clonotype has ten or more counts. This chain links TRBV7-2 with TRBJ2-1; no clear D. Trimming stripped 3 bases from V and 3 bases from J, with 12 bases between. Germline CDR1 reads SGHTA; CDR2 reads FQGNSA. This CDR3 comprises 15 residues. DNA for the CDR3: TGTGCCAGCAGCTTCTCGTCTGCGGTCTACAATGAGCAGTTCTTC. Translation gives CASSFSSAVYNEQFF.

This clonotype has at least ten counts. The J gene is TRBJ1-1, the V gene TRBV6-1, with 7 bases lining up with TRBD1. Unmatched junction bases numbered 6, after V lost 11 bases and J lost 0 bases. Germline CDR1 reads MNHNS; CDR2 reads SASEGT. This CDR3 is built from 13 residues. The CDR3 region is CAGGGQMNTEAFF. The CDR3 nucleotides read TGTGCCGGGGGGGGACAGATGAACACTGAAGCTTTCTTT.

Notes on this clonotype: One end of the junction does not line up with germline, which may come from a read error. The V and J genes are TRBV29-1 and TRBJ2-7; D possibly uses TRBD1 or TRBD2 (5 bases each). Germline V lookup: CDR1 SQVTM, CDR2 ANQGSEA. The CDR3 has 12 amino acids. The CDR3 DNA follows: TGCAGCGCCGGGACGGACCCCTACGGGCAGTACTTC. The encoded protein is CSAGTDPYGQYF.

Ten or more counts support this clonotype. The chain recombines TRBV7-3 with TRBJ1-1; the D is unclear. CDR3 length: 13 amino acids. V was clipped by 5 bases and J by 1 base, with 8 bases between them. Germline V gene sequence: CDR1 SGHTA, CDR2 FQGTGA. The chain's CDR3 is CASSNGRNTEAFF. The CDR3 bases are TGTGCCAGCAGCAACGGGAGGAACACTGAAGCTTTCTTT. The complete variable domain, with remaining parts taken from reference TRBV7-3 and TRBJ1-1, reads GAGVSQTPSNKVTEKGKYVELRCDPISGHTALYWYRQSLGQGPEFLIYFQGTGAADDSGLPNDRFFAVRPEGSVSTLKIQRTERGDSAVYLCASSNGRNTEAFFGQGTRLTVV.

The chain couples TRBV5-1 to TRBJ1-4, with TRBD1 matching 8 bases. The CDR3 is 14 residues long. Trimming at V came to 2 bases and at J to 7 bases, leaving 4 bases not matched to a gene. CDR1 and CDR2 from the germline V gene are SGHRS and YFSETQ. In DNA form, the CDR3 reads TGCGCCAGCAGCTTAGACAGGGGTCGTGAAAAACTGTTTTTT. This translates into CASSLDRGREKLFF. Using reference TRBV5-1 and TRBJ1-4 for the parts outside the CDR3, the full variable domain is KAGVTQTPRYLIKTRGQQVTLSCSPISGHRSVSWYQQTPGQGLQFLFEYFSETQRNKGNFPGRFSGRQFSNSRSEMNVSTLELGDSALYLCASSLDRGREKLFFGSGTQLSVL.

This clonotype was found many times. The chain joins TRBV29-1 to TRBJ2-5; D is ambiguous. Trimming took 4 bases from V and 4 from J, leaving 16 bases between them. The CDR3 loop spans 14 amino acids. Germline CDR1 and CDR2: SQVTM and ANQGSEA. The CDR3 loop is CSVGAAISGETQYF. In DNA, the CDR3 is TGCAGCGTTGGGGCAGCTATTTCGGGAGAGACCCAGTACTTC. The entire variable domain, with the rest obtained from reference TRBV29-1 and TRBJ2-5, is as follows: SAVISQKPSRDICQRGTSLTIQCQVDSQVTMMFWYRQQPGQSLTLIATANQGSEATYESGFVIDKFPISRPNLTFSTLTVSNMSPEDSSIYLCSVGAAISGETQYFGPGTRLLVL.

This clonotype occurred many times. The chain recombines TRBV12-3 or TRBV12-4 with TRBJ1-6, with D unclear. This CDR3 comprises 15 residues. V dropped 4 bases and J dropped 0 bases, with 7 bases sitting between them. The CDR3 coding sequence is TGTGCCAGCAGTTCGGGGAGCTCCTATAATTCACCCCTCCACTTT. Protein sequence: CASSSGSSYNSPLHF.

In this sample, this clonotype turned up many times. This rearrangement joins TRBV7-2 to TRBJ2-6; D perhaps matches TRBD1 (5 bases). Trimming pared 3 bases from V and 0 bases from J, leaving 12 bases between. The CDR3 runs 17 residues. Per germline, CDR1 SGHTA and CDR2 FQGNSA. CDR3 amino acids: CASSLGPRLSGANVLTF. The DNA of the CDR3 is TGTGCCAGCAGCTTGGGGCCTCGCCTCTCTGGGGCCAACGTCCTGACTTTC.

The gene calls are TRBV7-3 and TRBJ1-2; D uncertain. The V gene lost 1 base and the J gene lost 7 bases, with 10 bases spanning the gap. Per the germline V gene, CDR1 is SGHTA and CDR2 is FQGTGA. This CDR3 has 13 amino acids. In DNA, the CDR3 is TGTGCCAGCAGCTTAAAGCGTGTTCTTGGCTACACCTTC. It codes for CASSLKRVLGYTF.

This clonotype appeared a few times. V and J are TRBV27 and TRBJ2-3; 8 bases line up with TRBD2. The CDR3 covers 14 residues. J gave up 8 bases and V 3 bases, and 7 bases lay outside the gene matches. Germline V CDR1 and CDR2: MNHEY, SMNVEV (reference sequence). The CDR3: CASSFGLAGGTQYF. The DNA for the CDR3 is TGTGCCAGCAGTTTTGGTCTAGCGGGTGGTACGCAGTATTTT.

This clonotype was seen ten or more times. V gene TRBV11-3 combines with J gene TRBJ2-1; TRBD2 is a possible D gene (6 bases). Per the germline V gene, CDR1 is SGHNT and CDR2 is YENEEA. V shed 2 bases and J shed 7 bases, with 15 bases lying between them. This CDR3 is built from 15 residues. The CDR3 nucleotides are TGTGCCAGCAGCTTACGGCATACGGGAGCTAATGAGCAGTTCTTC. Protein: CASSLRHTGANEQFF.

This clonotype showed up many times. This chain joins TRBV5-1 and TRBJ2-3; 15 nucleotides line up with TRBD2. The CDR3 contains 16 residues. Germline values: CDR1 SGHRS, CDR2 YFSETQ. J gave up 5 bases and V 3 bases, and 4 bases lay outside the gene matches. CDR3 nucleotides: TGCGCCAGCAGCTGGGGACTAGCGGGGGGAAGAGATACGCAGTATTTT. Its translation: CASSWGLAGGRDTQYF.

The chain joins TRBV5-1 to TRBJ2-5; a possible D gene is TRBD1 (5 bases). Between the trimmed V and J ends, which lost 1 base and 5 bases, there was a span of 9 bases. Germline CDR1 reads SGHRS; CDR2 reads YFSETQ. The CDR3 runs to 13 residues. Written as DNA, the CDR3 is TGCGCCAGCAGCTTGCAAGGGGCCGAGACCCAGTACTTC. This translates into CASSLQGAETQYF.

This clonotype was seen many times. The chain couples TRBV28 to TRBJ2-5, with a weak D call TRBD2 (6 bases). Germline V lookup: CDR1 MDHEN, CDR2 SYDVKM. This CDR3 region has 15 residues. Between the trimmed V and J ends, which lost 4 bases and 1 base, there was a span of 13 bases. The CDR3 sequence: CASSSPAGPQETQYF. CDR3 DNA sequence: TGTGCCAGCAGTTCCCCAGCGGGCCCCCAAGAGACCCAGTACTTC.